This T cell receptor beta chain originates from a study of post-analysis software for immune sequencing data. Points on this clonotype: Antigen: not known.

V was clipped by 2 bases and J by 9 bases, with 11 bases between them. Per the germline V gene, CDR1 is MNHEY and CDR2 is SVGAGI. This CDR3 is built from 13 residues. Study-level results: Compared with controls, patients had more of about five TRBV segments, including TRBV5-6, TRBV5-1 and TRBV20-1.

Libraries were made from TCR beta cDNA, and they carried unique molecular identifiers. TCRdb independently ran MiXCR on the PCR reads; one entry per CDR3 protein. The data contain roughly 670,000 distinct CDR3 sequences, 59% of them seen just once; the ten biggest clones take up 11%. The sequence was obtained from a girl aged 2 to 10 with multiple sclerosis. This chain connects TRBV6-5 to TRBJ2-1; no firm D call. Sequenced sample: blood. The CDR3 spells CASSYILSGEQFF. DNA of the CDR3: TGTGCCAGCAGTTACATACTATCGGGTGAGCAGTTCTTC.